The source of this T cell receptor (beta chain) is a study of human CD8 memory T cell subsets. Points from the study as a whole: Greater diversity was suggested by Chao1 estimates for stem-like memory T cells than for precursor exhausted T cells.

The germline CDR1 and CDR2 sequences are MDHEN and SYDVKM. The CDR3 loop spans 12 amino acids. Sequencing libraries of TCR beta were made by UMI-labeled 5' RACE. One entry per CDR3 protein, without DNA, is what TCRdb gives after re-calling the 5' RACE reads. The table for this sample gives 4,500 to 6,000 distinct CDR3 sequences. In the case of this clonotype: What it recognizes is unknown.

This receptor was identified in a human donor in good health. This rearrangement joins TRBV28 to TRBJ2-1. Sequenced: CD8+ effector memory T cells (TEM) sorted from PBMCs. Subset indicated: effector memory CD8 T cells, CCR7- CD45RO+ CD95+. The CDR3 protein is CASSPHTNEQFF.